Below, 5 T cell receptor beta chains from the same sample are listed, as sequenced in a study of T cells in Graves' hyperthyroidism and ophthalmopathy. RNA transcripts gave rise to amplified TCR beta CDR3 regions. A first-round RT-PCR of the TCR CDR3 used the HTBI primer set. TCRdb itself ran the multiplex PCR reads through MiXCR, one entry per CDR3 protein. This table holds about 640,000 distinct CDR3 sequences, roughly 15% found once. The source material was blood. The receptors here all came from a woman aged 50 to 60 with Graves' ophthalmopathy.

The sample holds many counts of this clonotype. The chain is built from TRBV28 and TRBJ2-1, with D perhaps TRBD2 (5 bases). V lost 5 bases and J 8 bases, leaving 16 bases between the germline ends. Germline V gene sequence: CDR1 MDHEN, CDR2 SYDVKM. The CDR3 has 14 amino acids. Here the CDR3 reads CASSPRRGLDEQFF. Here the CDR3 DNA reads TGTGCCAGCAGTCCCCGCCGAGGGCTGGATGAGCAGTTCTTC. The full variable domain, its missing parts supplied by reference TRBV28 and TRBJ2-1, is DVKVTQSSRYLVKRTGEKVFLECVQDMDHENMFWYRQDPGLGLRLIYFSYDVKMKEKGDIPEGYSVSREKKERFSLILESASTNQTSMYLCASSPRRGLDEQFFGPGTRLTVL.

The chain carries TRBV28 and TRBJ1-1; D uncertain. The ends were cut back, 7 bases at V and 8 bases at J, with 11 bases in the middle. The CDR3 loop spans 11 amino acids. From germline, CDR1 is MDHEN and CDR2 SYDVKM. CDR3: CASTLLEEAFF. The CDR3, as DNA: TGTGCCAGCACCCTGCTCGAGGAAGCTTTCTTT.

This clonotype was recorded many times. CDR3 DNA: TGTGCCAGCAGCCCAGGACAGGGTCTAAATCAGCCCCAGCATTTT. It translates to CASSPGQGLNQPQHF. This chain connects TRBV7-2 to TRBJ1-5, with 8 bases lining up with TRBD1. The CDR3 runs 15 residues. V trimming: 5 bases; J trimming: 4 bases; junction bases outside the gene matches: 7. Per the germline V gene, CDR1 is SGHTA and CDR2 is FQGNSA. Together with reference TRBV7-2 and TRBJ1-5, the CDR3 gives the full variable domain: GAGVSQSPSNKVTEKGKDVELRCDPISGHTALYWYRQSLGQGLEFLIYFQGNSAPDKSGLPSDRFSAERTGGSVSTLTIQRTQQEDSAVYLCASSPGQGLNQPQHFGDGTRLSIL.

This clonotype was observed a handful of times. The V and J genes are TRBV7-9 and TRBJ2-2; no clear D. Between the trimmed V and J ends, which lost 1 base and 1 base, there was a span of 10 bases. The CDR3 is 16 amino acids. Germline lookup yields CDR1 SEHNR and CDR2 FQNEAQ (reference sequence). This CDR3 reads CASSLVGQMNTGELFF. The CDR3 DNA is TGTGCCAGCAGCTTAGTAGGGCAGATGAACACCGGGGAGCTGTTTTTT.

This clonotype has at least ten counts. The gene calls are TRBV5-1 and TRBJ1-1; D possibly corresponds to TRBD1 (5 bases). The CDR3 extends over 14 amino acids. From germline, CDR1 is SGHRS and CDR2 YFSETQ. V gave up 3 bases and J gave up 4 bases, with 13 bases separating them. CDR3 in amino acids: CASSSDSSGTEAFF. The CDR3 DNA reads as TGCGCCAGCAGCTCTGACAGCTCTGGCACTGAAGCTTTCTTT. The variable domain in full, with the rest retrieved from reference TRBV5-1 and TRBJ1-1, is KAGVTQTPRYLIKTRGQQVTLSCSPISGHRSVSWYQQTPGQGLQFLFEYFSETQRNKGNFPGRFSGRQFSNSRSEMNVSTLELGDSALYLCASSSDSSGTEAFFGQGTRLTVV.